This T cell receptor beta chain was recovered during a study of T-cell reconstitution after alpha-beta-depleted transplantation in children. Broader study findings: About two months after transplant, alpha-beta T cells reportedly came from several hundred expanded graft clones. Surviving recipient T cells and thymic progenitors produced the high day-60 TCRbeta diversity seen in some patients. Once a year had passed after transplant, T-cell counts and diversity came mostly from newly produced T cells.

Germline V gene data show CDR1 as DFQATT and CDR2 as SNEGSKA (reference sequence). The ends were cut back, 2 bases at V and 4 bases at J, with 9 bases in the middle. The CDR3 has 13 amino acids. This clonotype was observed many times. Its antigen is undetermined. Unique molecular identifiers were used in preparing the TCRbeta library. In TCRdb, the PCR reads were re-called with MiXCR into one record per CDR3 protein. The sample lists 670,000 or so distinct CDR3 sequences, less than 15% occurring once. This clonotype was sampled from a girl under 10 years old with congenital amegakaryocytic thrombocytopenia, due to receive a stem cell transplant. The chain combines TRBV20-1 with TRBJ1-3; tentatively, D is TRBD1 (5 bases). This specimen consisted of PBMCs, obtained before TCRalphabeta/CD19-depleted stem cell transplant. In DNA, the CDR3 is TGCAGTGCTAGACCCGGACAAGGAAACACCATATATTTT. It codes for CSARPGQGNTIYF.